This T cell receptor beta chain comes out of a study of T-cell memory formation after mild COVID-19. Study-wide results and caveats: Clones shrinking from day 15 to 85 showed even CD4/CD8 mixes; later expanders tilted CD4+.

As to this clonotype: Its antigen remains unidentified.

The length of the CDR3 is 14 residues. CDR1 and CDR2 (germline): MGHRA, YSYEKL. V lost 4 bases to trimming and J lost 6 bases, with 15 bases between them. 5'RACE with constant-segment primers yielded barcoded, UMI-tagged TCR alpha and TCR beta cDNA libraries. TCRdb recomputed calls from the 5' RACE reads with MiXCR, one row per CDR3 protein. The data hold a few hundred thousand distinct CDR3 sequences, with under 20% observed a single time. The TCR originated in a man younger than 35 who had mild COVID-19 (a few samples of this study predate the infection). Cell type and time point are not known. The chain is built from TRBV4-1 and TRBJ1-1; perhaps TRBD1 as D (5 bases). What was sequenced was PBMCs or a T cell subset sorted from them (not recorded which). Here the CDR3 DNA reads TGCGCCAGCAGCCCAGCCTGGGGACGCGCTGAAGCTTTCTTT. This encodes CASSPAWGRAEAFF.